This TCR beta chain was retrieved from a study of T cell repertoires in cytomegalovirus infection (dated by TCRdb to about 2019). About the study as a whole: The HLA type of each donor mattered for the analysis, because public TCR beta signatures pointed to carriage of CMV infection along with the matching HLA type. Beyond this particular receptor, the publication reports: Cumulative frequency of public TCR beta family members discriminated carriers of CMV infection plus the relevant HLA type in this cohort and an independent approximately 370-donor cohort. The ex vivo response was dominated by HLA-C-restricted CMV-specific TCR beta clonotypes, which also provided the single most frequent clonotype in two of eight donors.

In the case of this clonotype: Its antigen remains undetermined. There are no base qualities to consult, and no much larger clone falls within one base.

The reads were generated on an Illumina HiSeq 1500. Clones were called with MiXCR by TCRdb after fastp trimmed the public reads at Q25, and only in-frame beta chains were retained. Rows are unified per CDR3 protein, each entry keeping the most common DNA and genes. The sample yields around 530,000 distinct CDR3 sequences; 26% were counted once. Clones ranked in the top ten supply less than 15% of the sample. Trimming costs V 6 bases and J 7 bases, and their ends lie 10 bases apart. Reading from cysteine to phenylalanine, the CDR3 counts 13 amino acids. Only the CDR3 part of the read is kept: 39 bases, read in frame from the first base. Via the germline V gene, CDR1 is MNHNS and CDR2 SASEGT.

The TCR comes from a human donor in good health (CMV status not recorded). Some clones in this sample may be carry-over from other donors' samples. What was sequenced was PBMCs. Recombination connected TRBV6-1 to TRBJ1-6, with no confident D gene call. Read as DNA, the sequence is TGTGCCAGCAGAGGACGCTTGAATTCACCCCTCCACTTT. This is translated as CASRGRLNSPLHF.